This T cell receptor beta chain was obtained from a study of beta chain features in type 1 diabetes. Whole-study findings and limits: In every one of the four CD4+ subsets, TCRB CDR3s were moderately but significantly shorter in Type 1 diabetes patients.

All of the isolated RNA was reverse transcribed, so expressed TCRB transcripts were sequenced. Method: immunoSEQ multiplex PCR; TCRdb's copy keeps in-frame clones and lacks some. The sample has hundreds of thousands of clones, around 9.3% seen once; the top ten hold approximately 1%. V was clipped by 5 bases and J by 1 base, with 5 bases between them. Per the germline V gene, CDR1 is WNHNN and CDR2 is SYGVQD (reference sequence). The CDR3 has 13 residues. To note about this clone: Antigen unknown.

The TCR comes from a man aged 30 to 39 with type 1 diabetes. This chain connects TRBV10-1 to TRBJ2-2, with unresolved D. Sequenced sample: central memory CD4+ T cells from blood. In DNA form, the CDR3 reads TGCGCCAGCAGTTTCCAGAACACCGGGGAGCTGTTTTTT. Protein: CASSFQNTGELFF.